These T cell receptor beta chains were read from a single sample in a study of shared clonotypes between healthy human individuals. Assay used: immunoSEQ multiplex PCR; TCRdb lists only in-frame clones, some missing. The profile shows more than 2,000,000 clones, around nine tenths of them singletons. Sequenced input: naive CD4+ T cells sorted from blood. Receptors were obtained from a man aged 18-30 years in good health. CDR3s include the opening cysteine and the closing phenylalanine or tryptophan. The D gene is left open where the match is weak. The size field is filled for only some rows; it gives once, few, many or a size class.

D: .
V: TRBV10-3
J: TRBJ2-3
size: .
DNA: TGTGCCATCAGTGCTGGCACAGATACGCAGTATTTT
CDR3: CAISAGTDTQYF

D: TRBD1
V: TRBV10-3
J: TRBJ1-6
size: .
DNA: TGTGCCATCAGTACTAGGACAGGGGATAATTCACCCCTCCACTTT
CDR3: CAISTRTGDNSPLHF

D: .
V: TRBV7-2
J: TRBJ2-3
size: .
DNA: TGTGCCAGCAGCTCGGGGGACACAGATACGCAGTATTTT
CDR3: CASSSGDTDTQYF

D: .
V: TRBV5-1
J: TRBJ2-5
size: .
DNA: TGCGCCAGCAGCCTAACACAGCTTCCCCAAGAGACCCAGTACTTC
CDR3: CASSLTQLPQETQYF

D: TRBD1
V: TRBV4-1
J: TRBJ1-5
size: few
DNA: TGCGCCAGCAGCCCCGGACAGGGGTTCAATCAGCCCCAGCATTTT
CDR3: CASSPGQGFNQPQHF

D: TRBD1
V: TRBV29-1
J: TRBJ1-2
size: .
DNA: TGCAGCGCGGCGGGACAGTCCTATGGCTACACCTTC
CDR3: CSAAGQSYGYTF

D: .
V: TRBV19
J: TRBJ1-1
size: .
DNA: TGTGCCAGCCAAGCCAGGGTAGGGAACACTGAAGCTTTCTTT
CDR3: CASQARVGNTEAFF

D: .
V: TRBV19
J: TRBJ1-2
size: once
DNA: TGTGCCAGTAGCCCACCGGCGGCAGGGTATAACTATGGCTACACCTTC
CDR3: CASSPPAAGYNYGYTF

D: .
V: TRBV23-1
J: TRBJ2-2
size: .
DNA: TGCGCCAGCAGGGGGGCTGGGACCGGGGAGCTGTTTTTT
CDR3: CASRGAGTGELFF

D: .
V: TRBV10-3
J: TRBJ2-7
size: .
DNA: TGTGCCATCACCTCAGAGGGTCGATTAAACACCGAGCAGTACTTC
CDR3: CAITSEGRLNTEQYF

D: .
V: TRBV28
J: TRBJ1-1
size: .
DNA: TGTGCCAGCAGTTTAAGGGGCGGGAACACTGAAGCTTTCTTT
CDR3: CASSLRGGNTEAFF

D: .
V: TRBV9
J: TRBJ1-1
size: .
DNA: TGTGCCAGCAGCGTAGGGTCCGGGCAGGGGTGGGTGGACACTGAAGCTTTCTTT
CDR3: CASSVGSGQGWVDTEAFF

D: .
V: TRBV14
J: TRBJ2-3
size: .
DNA: TGTGCCAGCAGCCTCACGAGGCCAATGCGGGCGGATACGCAGTATTTT
CDR3: CASSLTRPMRADTQYF

D: TRBD1
V: TRBV5-5
J: TRBJ1-1
size: .
DNA: TGTGCCAGCAGCTTGCGAACGACCCAGGGGGTTCGGGCTTTCTTT
CDR3: CASSLRTTQGVRAFF

D: TRBD2
V: TRBV7-9
J: TRBJ2-1
size: .
DNA: TGTGCCAGCAGCTTAGCGTCGTTAGCGGGAGGGCCGAAGAATGAGCAGTTCTTC
CDR3: CASSLASLAGGPKNEQFF

D: .
V: TRBV5-1
J: TRBJ1-4
size: .
DNA: TGCGCCAGCAGCCCATCCGGGGACCCAACTAATGAAAAACTGTTTTTT
CDR3: CASSPSGDPTNEKLFF

D: .
V: TRBV7-3
J: TRBJ2-1
size: .
DNA: TGTGCCAGCAGCACCACGGGGGCTAAGGATGAGCAGTTCTTC
CDR3: CASSTTGAKDEQFF

D: TRBD2
V: TRBV7-8
J: TRBJ2-5
size: .
DNA: TGTGCCAGCAGCTTGAGCGGGGGGGCGGAGACCCAGTACTTC
CDR3: CASSLSGGAETQYF

D: .
V: TRBV5-1
J: TRBJ1-1
size: once
DNA: TGCGCCAGCAGCTTTGGCTCCACGTCGGACACTGAAGCTTTCTTT
CDR3: CASSFGSTSDTEAFF

D: .
V: TRBV19
J: TRBJ2-4
size: .
DNA: TGTGCCAGTACAGAGGGTAAAAACATTCAGTACTTC
CDR3: CASTEGKNIQYF

D: .
V: TRBV11-2
J: TRBJ2-4
size: .
DNA: TGTGCCAGCAGCTTAGATGGTGTTGGACTAGCCAAAAACATTCAGTACTTC
CDR3: CASSLDGVGLAKNIQYF

D: .
V: TRBV5-1
J: TRBJ2-1
size: .
DNA: TGCGCCAGCAGCTTGGCCCAGGGTCCTGTGAGCGCGTTCTTC
CDR3: CASSLAQGPVSAFF